The clone carrying this T cell receptor (beta chain) appeared a few times. This CDR3 is also generated by other DNA sequences in the sample. This record comes from a study of shared clonotypes between healthy human individuals. The donor population consisted of healthy HIV-negative adults with no recent acute infections or vaccinations. Within Nashville, Tennessee resided all donors, each a Caucasian adult. Produced via immunoSEQ multiplex PCR; TCRdb's table is partial and in-frame only. This sample has about 680,000 clones; about three quarters occur once, and the top ten carry around 1.8%. Per germline, CDR1 SGHRS and CDR2 YFSETQ. Trimming removed 4 bases at V and 4 bases at J, with 12 bases between. The CDR3 loop spans 14 amino acids.

The sequence derives from a woman in her 30s in good health. The sequenced material came from memory CD4+ T cells sorted from blood. Subset meaning: CD45RA-negative fraction. The rearrangement links TRBV5-1 to TRBJ1-3; possibly TRBD1 for D (5 bases). Written as DNA, the CDR3 is TGCGCCAGCAGCCCGGGGACCGAAGGAAACACCATATATTTT. It codes for CASSPGTEGNTIYF.